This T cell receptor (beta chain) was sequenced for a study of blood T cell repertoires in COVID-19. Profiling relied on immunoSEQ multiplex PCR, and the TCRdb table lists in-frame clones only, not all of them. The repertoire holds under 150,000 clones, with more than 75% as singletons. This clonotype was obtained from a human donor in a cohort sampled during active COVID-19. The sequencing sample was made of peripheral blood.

CDR3 sequence (DNA): TGCGCCAGCAGCTGGGGCACAGGGGGCAGCACAGATACGCAGTATTTT. This codes for CASSWGTGGSTDTQYF. The chain uses TRBV5-1 and TRBJ2-3, with TRBD1 matching 9 bases. V was clipped by 3 bases and J by 0 bases; unmatched bases: 5. The germline V gene has CDR1 SGHRS and CDR2 YFSETQ. This CDR3 has 16 residues.